The clone carrying this T cell receptor beta chain turned up a few times. Its antigen is currently unknown. From the germline J gene comes the end of the CDR3, since the read stops 3 residues before it. The sample belongs to a study of T cell clonality in common variable immunodeficiency. The germline V gene has CDR1 SGHTA and CDR2 FQGNSA. This CDR3 spans 14 amino acids. General observations from the study: In common variable immunodeficiency, TCR beta chains reportedly carried fewer deletions and N-nucleotide insertions.

This table comes from immunoSEQ multiplex PCR, and its TCRdb copy is limited to in-frame clones, with some not included. Singletons are absent from the sample, which has tens of thousands of clones. The receptor was isolated from a person aged 18-69 years in good health. The specimen was peripheral blood mononuclear cells. The J gene is TRBJ2-3, the V gene TRBV7-2; a possible D gene is TRBD1 (5 bases). CDR3 bases read: TGTGCCAGCAGCTCTCTTTCAGGGCAAGAGACG. It yields the protein CASSSLSGQET. The whole CDR3 region reads CASSSLSGQETQYF.